What follows are 8 T cell receptor beta chains derived from one specimen sequenced in a study of molecular identifiers for immune sequencing clone quantification. Each CDR3 protein is one row after TCRdb ran MiXCR on the PCR reads. The table includes about 640,000 distinct CDR3 sequences, 20% detected once. Sample: naive CD8+ T cells from blood, with Jurkat cell RNA spiked in. The subset: FACS-sorted CD8+CD4-CCR7+CD45RA+ naive T cells. Receptors were obtained from a human donor in good health. Some libraries in this study had Jurkat cell RNA spiked in.

This clonotype was observed many times. The chain joins TRBV4-1 to TRBJ2-7, with D perhaps matching TRBD1 (6 bases). The CDR3 has 14 amino acids. Germline V lookup: CDR1 MGHRA, CDR2 YSYEKL. V was cut by 3 bases and J by 4 bases, with 13 bases left in between. CDR3 sequence: CASSQEQGLYEQYF. The CDR3 DNA sequence: TGCGCCAGCAGCCAGGAACAGGGTTTGTACGAGCAGTACTTC.

There are a few counts of this clonotype. The genes are TRBV6-5 and TRBJ2-7, with D possibly matching TRBD2 (6 bases). The germline V and J ends were trimmed by 7 bases and 6 bases, with 19 bases remaining between them. The germline V gene encodes CDR1 MNHEY and CDR2 SVGAGI. This CDR3 is 14 amino acids long. The chain's CDR3 is CASNKAAGEVEQYF. DNA of the CDR3: TGTGCCAGCAACAAAGCAGCGGGTGAGGTCGAGCAGTACTTC.

This clonotype has a count of ten or more. The chain recombines TRBV3-1 with TRBJ1-6; 8 bases align to TRBD1. The CDR3 runs to 16 residues. V lost 6 bases, J lost 0 bases, and 4 bases stayed unmatched. Germline V gene lookup returns CDR1 LGHDT and CDR2 YNNKEL (reference sequence). Written as DNA, the CDR3 is TGTGCCAGCAGAGAACAGGGGGACTCCTATAATTCACCCCTCCACTTT. This translates into CASREQGDSYNSPLHF.

This clonotype was counted a single time. A read error may be the cause here, since a much bigger clone is one base away. DNA of the CDR3: TGTGCCAGCAGATTAGTTTCCCCGTCGCTTTGGAATTCACCCCTCCACTTT. Translated, it gives CASRLVSPSLWNSPLHF. The V call is TRBV7-2, the J call TRBJ1-6; D is unclear. The CDR3 has 17 amino acids. Per the germline V gene, CDR1 is SGHTA and CDR2 is FQGNSA.

This chain links TRBV7-9 with TRBJ1-1; perhaps TRBD1 as D (5 bases). Germline CDR1 and CDR2: SEHNR and FQNEAQ (reference sequence). The CDR3 spans 16 residues. Trimming removed 0 bases from V and 2 bases from J, with 13 bases in between. The DNA for the CDR3 is TGTGCCAGCAGCTTAGCGGTTCAGGGTGGAAACACTGAAGCTTTCTTT. Protein product: CASSLAVQGGNTEAFF.

Details on this clonotype: A much larger clone lies one base from this, so it may be a read error. The conserved closing phenylalanine or tryptophan is absent in this CDR3, likely reflecting a read error. The rearrangement links TRBV10-3 to TRBJ2-7, with a possible D match to TRBD2 (6 bases). CDR1 is ENHRY and CDR2 is SYGVKD in the germline V gene. The CDR3 totals 12 residues. Trimming pared 9 bases from V and 1 base from J, leaving 10 bases between. As DNA, the CDR3 is TGTGCCATTGGCGGGGATTCCTACGAGCAGTACCTC. Protein product: CAIGGDSYEQYL.

The rearrangement joins TRBV7-9 to TRBJ1-1; 9 positions agree with TRBD1. Looked up from germline, CDR1 is SEHNR and CDR2 is FQNEAQ (reference sequence). The V segment lost 6 bases and the J segment 10 bases; nucleotides outside the gene matches: 12. The CDR3 runs to 14 residues. The CDR3 here is CASSIPPGQGVAFF. CDR3 bases: TGTGCCAGCAGTATACCGCCGGGACAGGGAGTAGCTTTCTTT. Full variable domain (missing parts from reference TRBV7-9 and TRBJ1-1): DTGVSQNPRHKITKRGQNVTFRCDPISEHNRLYWYRQTLGQGPEFLTYFQNEAQLEKSRLLSDRFSAERPKGSFSTLEIQRTEQGDSAMYLCASSIPPGQGVAFFGQGTRLTVV.

This clonotype occurred many times. The chain recombines TRBV28 with TRBJ1-5, with TRBD1 identical over 7 bases. This CDR3 spans 14 amino acids. The V segment lost 4 bases and the J segment 4 bases; nucleotides outside the gene matches: 4. Germline V lookup: CDR1 MDHEN, CDR2 SYDVKM. The CDR3 sequence: CASSWDSANQPQHF. In DNA, the CDR3 is TGTGCCAGCAGTTGGGACAGTGCGAATCAGCCCCAGCATTTT.